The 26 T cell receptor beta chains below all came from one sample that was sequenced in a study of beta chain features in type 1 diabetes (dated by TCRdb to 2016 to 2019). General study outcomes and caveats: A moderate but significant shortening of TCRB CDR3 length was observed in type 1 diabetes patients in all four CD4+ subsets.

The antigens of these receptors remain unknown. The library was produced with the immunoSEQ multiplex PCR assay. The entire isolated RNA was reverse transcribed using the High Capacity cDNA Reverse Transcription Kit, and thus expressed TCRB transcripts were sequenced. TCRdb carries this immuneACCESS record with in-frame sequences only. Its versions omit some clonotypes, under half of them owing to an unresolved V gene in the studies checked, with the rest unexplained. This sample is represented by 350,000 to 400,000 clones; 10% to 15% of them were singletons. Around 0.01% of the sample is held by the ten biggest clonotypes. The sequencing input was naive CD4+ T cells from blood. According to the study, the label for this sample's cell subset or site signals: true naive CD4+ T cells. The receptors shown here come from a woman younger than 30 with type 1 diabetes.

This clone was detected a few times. The CDR3 coding sequence is TGTGCCATCTCCGGAGGCAGGGGGTCCTACGAGCAGTACTTC. Amino acid sequence: CAISGGRGSYEQYF. The genes are TRBV10-3 and TRBJ2-7; 7 positions match TRBD1. The CDR3 covers 14 residues. With V trimmed by 8 bases and J by 1 base, 8 bases remained unmatched. Germline loops: CDR1 ENHRY, CDR2 SYGVKD.

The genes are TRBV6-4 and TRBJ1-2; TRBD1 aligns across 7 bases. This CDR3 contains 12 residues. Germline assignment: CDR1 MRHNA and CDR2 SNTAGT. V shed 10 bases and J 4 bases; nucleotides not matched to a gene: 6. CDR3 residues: CATWPGGYGYTF. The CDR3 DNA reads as TGTGCCACATGGCCAGGGGGCTATGGCTACACCTTC.

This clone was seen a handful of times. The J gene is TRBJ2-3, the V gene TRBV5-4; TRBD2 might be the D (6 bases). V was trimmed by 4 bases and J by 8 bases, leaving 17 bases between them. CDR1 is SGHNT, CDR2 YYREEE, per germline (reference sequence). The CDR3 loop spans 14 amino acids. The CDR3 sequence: CASSLRDPLATQYF. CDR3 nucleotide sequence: TGTGCCAGCAGCCTGCGGGACCCGTTAGCTACGCAGTATTTT.

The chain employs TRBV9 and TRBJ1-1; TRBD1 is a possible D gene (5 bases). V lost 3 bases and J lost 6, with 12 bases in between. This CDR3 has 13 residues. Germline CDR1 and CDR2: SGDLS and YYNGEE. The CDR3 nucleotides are TGTGCCAGCAGCGCTTGGGGGAGGGCTGAAGCTTTCTTT. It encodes CASSAWGRAEAFF.

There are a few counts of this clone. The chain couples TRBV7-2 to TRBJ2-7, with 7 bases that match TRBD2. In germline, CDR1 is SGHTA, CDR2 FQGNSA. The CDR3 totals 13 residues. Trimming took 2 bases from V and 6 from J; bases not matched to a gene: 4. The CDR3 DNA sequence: TGTGCCAGCAGCTTATCAGCGGGACGCGAGCAGTACTTC. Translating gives CASSLSAGREQYF.

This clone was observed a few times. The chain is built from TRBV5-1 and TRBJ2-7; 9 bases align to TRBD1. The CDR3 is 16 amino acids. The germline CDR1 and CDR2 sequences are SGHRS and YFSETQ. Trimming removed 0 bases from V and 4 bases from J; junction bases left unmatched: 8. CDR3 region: CASSLAGGQGEYEQYF. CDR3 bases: TGCGCCAGCAGCTTGGCTGGGGGACAGGGTGAATACGAGCAGTACTTC.

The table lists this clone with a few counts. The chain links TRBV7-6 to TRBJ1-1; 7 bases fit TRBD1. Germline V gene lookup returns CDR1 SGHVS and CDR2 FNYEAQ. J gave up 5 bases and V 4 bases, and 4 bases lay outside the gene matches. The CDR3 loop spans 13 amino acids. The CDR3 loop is CASSSEQGTEAFF. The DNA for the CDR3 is TGTGCCAGCAGCTCCGAACAGGGGACTGAAGCTTTCTTT.

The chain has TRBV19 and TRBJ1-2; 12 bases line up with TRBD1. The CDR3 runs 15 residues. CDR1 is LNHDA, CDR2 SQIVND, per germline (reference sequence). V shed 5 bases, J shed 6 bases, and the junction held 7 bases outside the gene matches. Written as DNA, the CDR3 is TGTGCCAGTAGTTTGGGACAGGGGGCGGTCAATGGCTACACCTTC. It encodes CASSLGQGAVNGYTF.

CDR3 DNA sequence: TGTGCCAGCATGCGGGCGGGGAACACCGGGGAGCTGTTTTTT. The encoded protein is CASMRAGNTGELFF. This chain uses TRBV28 with TRBJ2-2; D possibly corresponds to TRBD2 (5 bases). V gave up 7 bases and J gave up 1 base, with 10 bases separating them. CDR1 MDHEN and CDR2 SYDVKM come from the germline V gene. The CDR3 is made up of 14 amino acids.

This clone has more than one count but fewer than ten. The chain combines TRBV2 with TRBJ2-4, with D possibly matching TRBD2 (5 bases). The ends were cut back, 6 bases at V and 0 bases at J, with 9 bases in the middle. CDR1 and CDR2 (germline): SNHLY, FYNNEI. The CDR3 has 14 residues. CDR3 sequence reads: CASRRTLAKNIQYF. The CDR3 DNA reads TGTGCCAGCAGGAGGACTCTAGCCAAAAACATTCAGTACTTC. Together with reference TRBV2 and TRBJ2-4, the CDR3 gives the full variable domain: EPEVTQTPSHQVTQMGQEVILRCVPISNHLYFYWYRQILGQKVEFLVSFYNNEISEKSEIFDDQFSVERPDGSNFTLKIRSTKLEDSAMYFCASRRTLAKNIQYFGAGTRLSVL.

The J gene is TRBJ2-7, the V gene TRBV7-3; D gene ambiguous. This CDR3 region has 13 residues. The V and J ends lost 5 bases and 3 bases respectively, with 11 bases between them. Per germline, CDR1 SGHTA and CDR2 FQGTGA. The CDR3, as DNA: TGTGCCAGCAGCCCCAGCCACAGCTACGAGCAGTACTTC. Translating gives CASSPSHSYEQYF.

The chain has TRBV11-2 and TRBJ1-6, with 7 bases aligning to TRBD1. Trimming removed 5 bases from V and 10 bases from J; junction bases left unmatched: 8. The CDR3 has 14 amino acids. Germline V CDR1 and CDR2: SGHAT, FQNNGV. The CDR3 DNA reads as TGTGCCAGCAGCATTCAACAGGGGTGGTCACCCCTCCACTTT. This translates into CASSIQQGWSPLHF.

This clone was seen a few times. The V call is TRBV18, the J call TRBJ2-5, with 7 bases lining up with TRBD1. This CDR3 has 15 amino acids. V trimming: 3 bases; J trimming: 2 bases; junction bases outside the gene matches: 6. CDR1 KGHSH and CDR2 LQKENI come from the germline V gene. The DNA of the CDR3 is TGTGCCAGCTCACCCTCTTGGGACAGACAAGAGACCCAGTACTTC. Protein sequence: CASSPSWDRQETQYF.

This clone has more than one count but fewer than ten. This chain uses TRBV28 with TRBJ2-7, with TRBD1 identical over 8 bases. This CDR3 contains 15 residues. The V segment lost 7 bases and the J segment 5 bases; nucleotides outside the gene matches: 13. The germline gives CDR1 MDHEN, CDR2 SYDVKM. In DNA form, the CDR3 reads TGTGCCAGCAAAACTCCCGGGACAGGTTACAACGAGCAGTACTTC. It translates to CASKTPGTGYNEQYF.

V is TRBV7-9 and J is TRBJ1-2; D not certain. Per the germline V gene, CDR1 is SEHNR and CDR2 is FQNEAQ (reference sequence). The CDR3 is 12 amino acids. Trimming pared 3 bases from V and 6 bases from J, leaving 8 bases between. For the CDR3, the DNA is TGTGCCAGCAGCTTTAGTATCGATGGCTACACCTTC. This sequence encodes CASSFSIDGYTF.

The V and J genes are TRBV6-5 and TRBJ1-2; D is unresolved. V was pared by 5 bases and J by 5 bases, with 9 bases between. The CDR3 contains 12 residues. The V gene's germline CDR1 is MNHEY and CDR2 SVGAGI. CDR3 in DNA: TGTGCCAGCAGTCCGCGGAATTATGGCTACACCTTC. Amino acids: CASSPRNYGYTF.

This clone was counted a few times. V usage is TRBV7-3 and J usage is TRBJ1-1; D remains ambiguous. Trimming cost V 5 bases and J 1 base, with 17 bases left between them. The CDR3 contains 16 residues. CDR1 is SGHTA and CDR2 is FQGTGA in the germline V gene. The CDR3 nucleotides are TGTGCCAGCAGCACAACTCCTCTGGGAGGGAACACTGAAGCTTTCTTT. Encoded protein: CASSTTPLGGNTEAFF.

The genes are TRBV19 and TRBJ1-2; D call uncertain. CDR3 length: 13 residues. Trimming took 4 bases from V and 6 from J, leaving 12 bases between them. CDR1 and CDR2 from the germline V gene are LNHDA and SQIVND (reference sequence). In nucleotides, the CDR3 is TGTGCCAGTAGTAATTCAGGCCGCGATGGCTACACCTTC. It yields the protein CASSNSGRDGYTF.

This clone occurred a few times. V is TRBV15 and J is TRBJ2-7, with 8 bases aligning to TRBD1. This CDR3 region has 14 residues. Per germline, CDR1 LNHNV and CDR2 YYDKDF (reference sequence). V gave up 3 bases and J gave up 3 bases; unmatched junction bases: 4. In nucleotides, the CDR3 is TGTGCCACCAGCAGGACAGGGGATCGCTACGAGCAGTACTTC. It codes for CATSRTGDRYEQYF.

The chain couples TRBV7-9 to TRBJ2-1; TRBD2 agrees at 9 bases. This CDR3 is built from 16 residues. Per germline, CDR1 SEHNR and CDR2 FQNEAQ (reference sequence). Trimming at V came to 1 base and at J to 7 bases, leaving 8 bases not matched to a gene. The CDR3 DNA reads TGTGCCAGCAGCTTAGAGGCGGGAGGGCCGGGGAATGAGCAGTTCTTC. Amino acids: CASSLEAGGPGNEQFF.

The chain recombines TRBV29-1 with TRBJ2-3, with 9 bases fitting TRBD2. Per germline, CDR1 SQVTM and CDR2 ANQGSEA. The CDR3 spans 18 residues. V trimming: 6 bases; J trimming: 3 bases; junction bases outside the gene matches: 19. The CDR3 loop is CSVREGAPGLASTDTQYF. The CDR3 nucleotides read TGCAGCGTCAGAGAAGGGGCGCCGGGACTAGCTTCAACAGATACGCAGTATTTT.

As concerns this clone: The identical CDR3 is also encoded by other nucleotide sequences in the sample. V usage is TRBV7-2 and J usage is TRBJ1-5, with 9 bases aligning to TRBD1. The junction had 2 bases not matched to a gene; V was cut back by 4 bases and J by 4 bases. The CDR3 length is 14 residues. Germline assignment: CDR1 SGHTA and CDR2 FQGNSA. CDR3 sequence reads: CASSSGQGNQPQHF. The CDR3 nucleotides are TGTGCCAGCAGCTCAGGACAGGGGAATCAGCCCCAGCATTTT.

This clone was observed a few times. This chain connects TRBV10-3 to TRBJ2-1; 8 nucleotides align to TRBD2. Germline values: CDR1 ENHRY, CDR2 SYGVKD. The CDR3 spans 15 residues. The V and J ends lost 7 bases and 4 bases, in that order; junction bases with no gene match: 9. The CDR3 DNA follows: TGTGCCATCACCCCATGGGGCGGGGGGTACAATGAGCAGTTCTTC. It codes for CAITPWGGGYNEQFF.

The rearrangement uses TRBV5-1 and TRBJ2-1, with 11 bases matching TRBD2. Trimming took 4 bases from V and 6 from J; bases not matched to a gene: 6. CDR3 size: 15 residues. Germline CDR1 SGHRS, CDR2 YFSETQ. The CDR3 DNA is TGCGCCAGCAGCATAACTAGCGGGGGACCCAATGAGCAGTTCTTC. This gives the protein CASSITSGGPNEQFF.

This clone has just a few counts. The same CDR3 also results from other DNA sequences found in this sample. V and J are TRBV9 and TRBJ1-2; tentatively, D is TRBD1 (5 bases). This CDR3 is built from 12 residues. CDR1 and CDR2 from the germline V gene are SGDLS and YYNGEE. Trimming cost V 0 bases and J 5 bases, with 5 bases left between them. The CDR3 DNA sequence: TGTGCCAGCAGCGTAGCAGGGTATGGCTACACCTTC. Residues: CASSVAGYGYTF.

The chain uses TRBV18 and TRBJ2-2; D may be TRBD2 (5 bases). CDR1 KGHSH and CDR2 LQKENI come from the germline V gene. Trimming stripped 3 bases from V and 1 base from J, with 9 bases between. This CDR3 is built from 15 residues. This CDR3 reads CASSPVGMNTGELFF. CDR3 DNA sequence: TGTGCCAGCTCACCGGTCGGGATGAACACCGGGGAGCTGTTTTTT.